The T cell receptor beta chain under discussion was sequenced for a study of blood T cells in healthy people across ages. A second PCR, run for about 7 to 11 cycles, used a sample-barcoded 5' primer plus a J-beta primer mix. One entry per CDR3 protein, called by TCRdb with MiXCR from the 5' RACE reads. The table shows under 2 million distinct CDR3 sequences, with 30% to 40% occurring only once. The length of the CDR3 is 12 residues. Between the trimmed V and J ends, which lost 8 bases and 2 bases, there was a span of 10 bases. Each of the donors had roughly 10 milliliters of peripheral blood drawn into EDTA-treated Vacutainer tubes.

This sequence joins TRBV12-3 or TRBV12-4 and TRBJ2-7; D gene uncertain. The sample was blood. The clonotype originates from a woman aged 30 to 39 in good health. In DNA, the CDR3 is TGTGCCAGCGCCCGGTACACCTACGAGCAGTACTTC. This sequence encodes CASARYTYEQYF.